A selection of T cell receptor beta chains follows, all from one sample in a study of identical twins. MiXCR, run by TCRdb on the 5' RACE reads, gives a single entry per CDR3 protein. The table lists around 670,000 distinct CDR3 sequences, 5.5% to 7.5% of them singletons. The material sequenced was naive T cells sorted from blood. These receptors originate from a man aged 18 to 29 in good health. The CDR3 runs from the conserved cysteine through the conserved F or W. The D gene is left open where the match is weak. Size is omitted from some rows. Given values are once, few, many or a class for expanded clones.

V gene	clone size	J gene	D gene	CDR3 DNA	CDR3 protein
TRBV2	many	TRBJ1-6	.	TGTGCCACCCTTCGTCGGGATTCACCCCTCCACTTT	CATLRRDSPLHF
TRBV28	.	TRBJ2-2	TRBD2	TGTGCCAGCAGTTCCCTAGCGGGAGTCACCGGGGAGCTGTTTTTT	CASSSLAGVTGELFF
TRBV11-2	many	TRBJ2-1	.	TGTGCCAGCAGCCAGGACTTGTACTACAATGAGCAGTTCTTC	CASSQDLYYNEQFF
TRBV14	few	TRBJ1-2	.	TGTGCCAGCAGCCAAGGGGCGCGGTATGGCTACACCTTC	CASSQGARYGYTF
TRBV12-3/TRBV12-4	.	TRBJ2-5	.	TGTTCCAGCAGTTCCGGCCAAGAGACCCAGTACTTC	CSSSSGQETQYF
TRBV29-1	many	TRBJ2-2	TRBD1	TGCAGCGTTTCGGACAGGGGGCACACCGGGGAGCTGTTTTTT	CSVSDRGHTGELFF
TRBV29-1	.	TRBJ1-1	TRBD1	TGCAGCGTTCTCCTCCCAGGGGGAGTGAACACTGAAGCTTTCTTT	CSVLLPGGVNTEAFF
TRBV15	many	TRBJ2-1	TRBD2	TGTGCCACCCGACTGACGAGGCTAGCGGGATGGAATGAGCAGTTCTTC	CATRLTRLAGWNEQFF
TRBV24-1	many	TRBJ2-2	.	TGTGCCACTCTCAACGGTTACACCGGGGAGCTGTTTTTT	CATLNGYTGELFF
TRBV29-1	many	TRBJ2-7	.	TGCAGCGTGGGGGAAGGGCTTACTACTATCGGGGTATTCTTCGAGCAGTACTTC	CSVGEGLTTIGVFFEQYF
TRBV10-2	many	TRBJ2-7	TRBD2	TGCGCCAGCACCGGGACTAGCGGCTACGAGCAGTACTTC	CASTGTSGYEQYF
TRBV5-1	.	TRBJ2-3	TRBD2	TGCGCCAGCAGCGGGGGACTAGCGGGGGACACAGATACGCAGTATTTT	CASSGGLAGDTDTQYF
TRBV30	.	TRBJ2-1	TRBD1	TGTGCCTGCGACAGGGACACTTTCAATGAGCAGTTCTTC	CACDRDTFNEQFF
TRBV20-1	many	TRBJ2-4	.	TGCAGTGCTAGAGGCGGAGGGCTAGCCAAAAACATTCAGTACTTC	CSARGGGLAKNIQYF
TRBV5-1	many	TRBJ2-2	.	TGCGCCAGCAGCTTGGCCGGGCAGGGTAACACCGGGGAGCTGTTTTTT	CASSLAGQGNTGELFF
TRBV12-3/TRBV12-4	many	TRBJ2-1	TRBD1	TGTGCCAGCAGTGCGACAGGGGGCTCCTACAATGAGCAGTTCTTC	CASSATGGSYNEQFF
TRBV7-4	.	TRBJ2-7	TRBD2	TGTGCCAGCAGCCCGCGACTAGCACACCACGAGCAGTACTTC	CASSPRLAHHEQYF
TRBV20-1	many	TRBJ2-1	TRBD1	TGCAGCCAAAAGAAGGACAGGGGGCCGCTCTTC	CSQKKDRGPLF
TRBV29-1	.	TRBJ2-7	TRBD2	TGCAGCGTAAGACTAGCGGGAGGGTACGAGCAGTACTTC	CSVRLAGGYEQYF
TRBV29-1	many	TRBJ2-3	TRBD2	TGCAGCGTAGCGGGAGGGGGTGATACGCAGTATTTT	CSVAGGGDTQYF
TRBV10-3	many	TRBJ2-7	TRBD1	TGTGCCATCAAGGCGCAAGGCAGGGGGAGCCACGAGCAGTACTTC	CAIKAQGRGSHEQYF
TRBV29-1	.	TRBJ2-7	TRBD1	TGCAGCGTTCTACAGGGGGCCTACGAGCAGTACTTC	CSVLQGAYEQYF
TRBV3-1	many	TRBJ2-1	TRBD2	TGTGCCAGCAGCCATTCACCCGGGACTAACAATGAGCAGTTCTTC	CASSHSPGTNNEQFF
TRBV28	many	TRBJ2-2	TRBD1	TGTGCCAGCATCGAGGGGGGACAGGGCACCGGGGAGCTGTTTTTT	CASIEGGQGTGELFF
TRBV9	many	TRBJ2-3	TRBD2	TGTGCCAGCAGCGTAACAGCGGGAGTTGTAGATACGCAGTATTTT	CASSVTAGVVDTQYF
TRBV28	many	TRBJ2-2	.	TGTGCCAGCAAAAGTGGAGGGAGCACCGGGGAGCTGTTTTTT	CASKSGGSTGELFF
TRBV24-1	many	TRBJ2-1	TRBD2	TGTGCCACCAGTGAACCGGGGGGGTTTGAGCAGTTCTTC	CATSEPGGFEQFF
TRBV27	few	TRBJ2-1	.	TGTGCCAGCAGTTTGACGGCCCCCGAGGGGATGTACAATGAGCAGTTCTTC	CASSLTAPEGMYNEQFF
TRBV28	.	TRBJ2-7	.	TGTGCCGGCAGTTTAGAGGGAGGCGAGCAGTACTTC	CAGSLEGGEQYF
TRBV20-1	many	TRBJ2-1	.	TGCAGTGCTAGGGACCCCGGGACAACGGAGCAGTTCTTC	CSARDPGTTEQFF
TRBV5-1	.	TRBJ1-2	TRBD1	TGCGCCAGCAGCTTGTACGGGACAGAGGCTAACTATGGCTACACCTTC	CASSLYGTEANYGYTF
TRBV7-7	many	TRBJ2-1	TRBD2	TGTGCCAGCAGTTATGGGACTACCTCCGGCGAGCAGTTCTTC	CASSYGTTSGEQFF
TRBV6-2/TRBV6-3	few	TRBJ2-2	TRBD2	TGTGCCAGCAGACGGAGCGGGAGCCGGGCCGGGGAGCTGTTTTTT	CASRRSGSRAGELFF
TRBV27	.	TRBJ2-1	TRBD2	TGTGCCAGCAGTTTCCTGGGGCGGGAGAATGAGCAGTTCTTC	CASSFLGRENEQFF
TRBV9	many	TRBJ1-5	.	TGTGCCAGCAGCGTAGGCCAGGGTCGGAATCAGCCCCAGCATTTT	CASSVGQGRNQPQHF
TRBV5-1	.	TRBJ2-5	TRBD2	TGCGCCAGCAGCCCCCTGGGACTAGCGGAGTGGCAAGAGACCCAGTACTTC	CASSPLGLAEWQETQYF
TRBV20-1	.	TRBJ1-1	.	TGCAGTGCTAGAGGCGACAGGCGGGCATACACTGAAGCTTTCTTT	CSARGDRRAYTEAFF
TRBV28	many	TRBJ2-1	.	TGTGCCAGCAGTCCTACCCTTCCAGGGAGGAGGAACAATGAGCAGTTCTTC	CASSPTLPGRRNNEQFF
TRBV12-5	many	TRBJ2-5	TRBD2	TGTGCTAGTGGTTTGATCGCGGGAGGGCCGCAAGAGACCCAGTACTTC	CASGLIAGGPQETQYF
TRBV5-1	many	TRBJ2-3	.	TGCGCCAGCAGCTCGGACGGGAGAGCGAGGTCTAGCACAGATACGCAGTATTTT	CASSSDGRARSSTDTQYF
TRBV7-2	few	TRBJ1-3	.	TGTGCCAGCAGCTATGTCCGGGGCCTTATCGGAAACACCATATATTTT	CASSYVRGLIGNTIYF
TRBV7-8	many	TRBJ2-3	TRBD2	TGTGCCAGCAGCCATAAGCGGGACCCTTGGGATACGCAGTATTTT	CASSHKRDPWDTQYF
TRBV2	.	TRBJ2-3	TRBD1	TGTGCCAGCAGCCCGACAGGGGGCGCAGGCACAGATACGCAGTATTTT	CASSPTGGAGTDTQYF
TRBV4-1	few	TRBJ2-1	.	TGCGCCAGCAGCCGCTCCGAGGGGGACTACTACAATGAGCAGTTCTTC	CASSRSEGDYYNEQFF
TRBV20-1	many	TRBJ1-2	TRBD1	TGCAGTGCCGGAGGACAGGGGAACTTAGGTGGCTACACCTTC	CSAGGQGNLGGYTF